This T cell receptor beta chain derives from a study of blood T cell repertoires in COVID-19. Study background: COVID-19 samples from acute and convalescent phases originated in the United States, Italy and Spain.

The germline V gene has CDR1 SEHNR and CDR2 FQNEAQ (reference sequence). V trimming: 5 bases; J trimming: 5 bases; junction bases outside the gene matches: 8. This CDR3 contains 16 residues. This clone has just one count. Using immunoSEQ multiplex PCR, the repertoire was profiled, and TCRdb retains in-frame clones only, with some absent. This table has some 110,000 clones, more than 75% appearing once. The chain has TRBV7-9 and TRBJ2-2; TRBD1 aligns across 10 bases. The sequence came from a man aged 65 to 79 with acute or convalescent COVID-19. Source material: peripheral blood. Written as DNA, the CDR3 is TGTGCCAGCAGCCCCCGGACAGGGGGTACGACCGGGGAGCTGTTTTTT. It codes for CASSPRTGGTTGELFF.